This TCR beta chain was sequenced in a study of T cells in Graves' hyperthyroidism and ophthalmopathy. Across the whole study: Peripheral blood samples were taken at initial diagnosis, prior to any treatment.

Whole-study results and caveats: Onset of ophthalmopathy came a median approximately 6 months after the model predicted it.

Amplification yielded TCR beta CDR3 regions, with RNA transcripts as the source. An initial round of RT-PCR targeting the TCR CDR3 relied on the HTBI primer set. One entry per CDR3 protein results from TCRdb running MiXCR on the multiplex PCR reads. The sample contains some 490,000 distinct CDR3 sequences, approximately 16% of which appear only once. At least 3 on the Clinical Activity Score was recorded for ophthalmopathy patients, who also had NOSPECS grade at least 4 and duration under 3 months. From 10 ml of fresh peripheral blood, PBMCs were isolated. Remarks on this clonotype: Its specificity is not known.

V lost 0 bases to trimming and J lost 3 bases, with 11 bases between them. The germline CDR1 and CDR2 sequences are MNHEY and SMNVEV (reference sequence). The CDR3 has 15 residues. Material: blood. The chain is built from TRBV27 and TRBJ1-2; the D is unclear. The TCR originated in a woman aged 30 to 39 with Graves' ophthalmopathy. In nucleotides, the CDR3 is TGTGCCAGCAGTTTATCCCCGGAGGCTTACTATGGCTACACCTTC. It is translated as CASSLSPEAYYGYTF.